The TCR beta chain under discussion was sequenced for a study of blood T cell repertoires in COVID-19. For the study at large: Samples representing acute and convalescent COVID-19 were sourced from the United States, Italy and Spain. Nucleic acid was either cDNA or gDNA, and it came from T cells, B-cell-depleted T cells, or PBMCs.

Per the original data handling: Reference gene primer amplification yielded estimated nucleated cell counts. Profiled with immunoSEQ multiplex PCR; TCRdb holds only in-frame clones, not every one. That table supplies the V and J calls and clone size; D and trimming were determined from the DNA. The sample contains approximately 80,000 clones, around 86% of which appear only once. Germline CDR1 is SGHAT and CDR2 is FQNNGV. This CDR3 spans 16 amino acids. The J segment lost 5 bases and the V segment lost 4 bases, leaving 8 bases of the junction unmatched. Sequenced material: peripheral blood. This sequence originates from a human donor in a cohort sampled during active COVID-19. The chain recombines TRBV11-2 with TRBJ2-2, with 9 bases aligning to TRBD2. CDR3 residues: CASSSGPAGGTGELFF. The CDR3 DNA reads TGTGCCAGCAGCTCCGGACCAGCGGGGGGAACCGGGGAGCTGTTTTTT.